What follows is one T cell receptor (beta chain) and its context. Measured with immunoSEQ multiplex PCR; TCRdb has only the in-frame clones, and not every one. Among around 400,000 clones listed, 80% to 95% were seen once. Germline V CDR1 and CDR2: SGHNT, YYREEE (reference sequence). CDR3 length equals 16 residues. Trimming cost V 0 bases and J 1 base, with 14 bases left between them. This sample stems from a study of blood T cell repertoires in COVID-19. The rearrangement links TRBV5-4 to TRBJ2-7; D is ambiguous. The sequence came from a woman between 40 and 50 years old who had been exposed to COVID-19. The specimen sequenced was PBMCs or T cells enriched from blood (not recorded which). The DNA of the CDR3 is TGTGCCAGCAGCTTGGGGTCAGGTATACTTTCCTACGAGCAGTACTTC. Translated, it gives CASSLGSGILSYEQYF. The full variable domain, in which reference TRBV5-4 and TRBJ2-7 provide the parts outside the CDR3, is ETGVTQSPTHLIKTRGQQVTLRCSSQSGHNTVSWYQQALGQGPQFIFQYYREEENGRGNFPPRFSGLQFPNYSSELNVNALELDDSALYLCASSLGSGILSYEQYFGPGTRLTVT.